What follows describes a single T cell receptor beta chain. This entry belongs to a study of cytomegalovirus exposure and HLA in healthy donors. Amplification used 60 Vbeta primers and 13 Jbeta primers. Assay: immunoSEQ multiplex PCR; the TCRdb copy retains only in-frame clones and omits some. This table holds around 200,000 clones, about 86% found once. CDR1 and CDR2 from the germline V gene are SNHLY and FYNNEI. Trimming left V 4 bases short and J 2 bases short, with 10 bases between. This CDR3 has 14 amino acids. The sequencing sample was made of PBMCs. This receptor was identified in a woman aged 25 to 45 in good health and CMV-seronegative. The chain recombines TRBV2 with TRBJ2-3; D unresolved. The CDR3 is CASSVDLLTDTQYF. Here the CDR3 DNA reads TGTGCCAGCAGTGTAGATTTACTCACAGATACGCAGTATTTT.